This T cell receptor beta chain comes out of a study of CD8+CD57+ T cells in acquired aplastic anemia. On this clonotype: What it binds is not known.

Overall study results and limits: The same twenty-nine CD8+ CDR3 sequences occurred in patients and in controls.

TCR beta VDJ and CDR3 profiles were obtained from a genomic DNA template. In TCRdb, the reads were re-called with MiXCR into one record per CDR3 protein. This table holds 200,000 or so distinct CDR3 sequences, 64% found once. Trimming took 1 base from V and 9 from J; bases not matched to a gene: 4. CDR1 and CDR2 from the germline V gene are SGHRS and YFSETQ. The CDR3 runs to 13 residues. The sequenced sample consisted of sorted CD4+, CD8+, or CD8+CD57+ T cells (not recorded which) from PBMCs. This clonotype was obtained from a human donor with severe aplastic anemia or a healthy control (not recorded which). This rearrangement joins TRBV5-1 to TRBJ2-1, with 7 bases identical to TRBD1. The CDR3 nucleotides are TGCGCCAGCAGCTTGAAGGGACAGAGTGAGCAGTTCTTC. Translating it yields CASSLKGQSEQFF. The whole variable domain, filled in from reference TRBV5-1 and TRBJ2-1, reads KAGVTQTPRYLIKTRGQQVTLSCSPISGHRSVSWYQQTPGQGLQFLFEYFSETQRNKGNFPGRFSGRQFSNSRSEMNVSTLELGDSALYLCASSLKGQSEQFFGPGTRLTVL.